Below, 31 T cell receptor beta chains from the same sample are listed, as sequenced in a study of vaccination effects on CD4 cells after COVID-19. No antigen has been assigned to these receptors. In the ViraFEST assay, antigen-specific CD4+ clonotypes were identified by expansion after peptide-pool stimulation. The culture ran for under eleven days, and then CD4+ T cells were isolated. Vaccinees lacked prior SARS-CoV-2 infection and tested negative for nucleocapsid antibodies. The data were produced by immunoSEQ multiplex PCR, yet TCRdb's version contains in-frame clones alone and is incomplete. The sample shows about 54,000 clones, roughly 70% of them seen only once. The sample consisted of CD4+ T cells from PBMCs cultured with SARS-CoV-2 spike peptides, taken before COVID-19 vaccination. These receptors all stem from a human donor who received a COVID-19 vaccine.

The gene calls are TRBV3-1 (or the pseudogene TRBV3-2) and TRBJ2-7; 12 bases match TRBD2. This CDR3 region has 15 residues. Germline assignment: CDR1 LGHDT and CDR2 YNNKEL (reference sequence). The ends lost 1 base at V and 7 bases at J; junction bases unmatched: 5. CDR3 loop: CASSQASGGAKEQYF. CDR3 coding DNA: TGTGCCAGCAGCCAAGCTAGCGGGGGGGCTAAGGAGCAGTACTTC.

The V and J genes are TRBV18 and TRBJ1-3; D ambiguous. V lost 2 bases, J lost 2 bases, and 7 bases lay in between. The V gene's germline CDR1 is KGHSH and CDR2 LQKENI. The CDR3 has 14 amino acids. CDR3 nucleotides: TGTGCCAGCTCACCAGGTACAGCTGGAAACACCATATATTTT. It yields the protein CASSPGTAGNTIYF. The whole variable domain, remainder taken from reference TRBV18 and TRBJ1-3, is NAGVMQNPRHLVRRRGQEARLRCSPMKGHSHVYWYRQLPEEGLKFMVYLQKENIIDESGMPKERFSAEFPKEGPSILRIQQVVRGDSAAYFCASSPGTAGNTIYFGEGSWLTVV.

The chain carries TRBV5-1 and TRBJ1-5; D remains ambiguous. Germline V CDR1 and CDR2: SGHRS, YFSETQ. This CDR3 comprises 15 residues. The V gene lost 0 bases and the J gene lost 6 bases, with 13 bases spanning the gap. DNA of the CDR3: TGCGCCAGCAGCTTGGACAATCCAGGCGGTCAGCCCCAGCATTTT. Translation gives CASSLDNPGGQPQHF.

This clone was found a few times. The chain employs TRBV7-9 and TRBJ1-4; 10 bases map to TRBD1. The germline CDR1 and CDR2 sequences are SEHNR and FQNEAQ (reference sequence). Germline trimming cut 3 bases from V and 8 bases from J; bases unmatched to any gene: 9. The CDR3 extends over 16 amino acids. The CDR3 DNA reads TGTGCCAGCAGCTTTTCCGGGACAGGGGTCGACGAAAAACTGTTTTTT. Protein product: CASSFSGTGVDEKLFF.

CDR3 in amino acids: CASSLRVTGELFF. DNA of the CDR3: TGTGCCAGCAGTTTGCGGGTGACCGGGGAGCTGTTTTTT. This chain joins TRBV27 and TRBJ2-2; possibly TRBD2 for D (5 bases). Trimming took off 3 bases at V and 5 bases at J, with 7 bases between the two ends. The CDR3 is 13 amino acids. Germline CDR1 and CDR2: MNHEY and SMNVEV (reference sequence).

This clone was counted once. The chain's CDR3 is CASSRGRGDTQYF. The CDR3 DNA sequence: TGTGCCAGCAGTAGAGGGAGGGGGGATACGCAGTATTTT. V is TRBV6-5 and J is TRBJ2-3; perhaps TRBD2 as D (7 bases). The CDR3 spans 13 residues. CDR1 and CDR2 from the germline V gene are MNHEY and SVGAGI. V lost 5 bases, J lost 6 bases, and 12 bases lay in between.

This clone was found a few times. The gene calls are TRBV7-8 and TRBJ1-4; D ambiguous. Germline V gene sequence: CDR1 SGHVS, CDR2 FQNEAQ. The CDR3 sequence is 16 residues long. Trimming left V 0 bases short and J 0 bases short, with 8 bases between. CDR3 residues: CASSLARVATNEKLFF. CDR3 nucleotide sequence: TGTGCCAGCAGCTTAGCGAGAGTTGCAACTAATGAAAAACTGTTTTTT.

The chain recombines TRBV9 with TRBJ2-1; 8 nucleotides align to TRBD1. This CDR3 spans 15 amino acids. The V gene end was trimmed by 3 bases and the J gene end by 3 bases; junction bases not matched to a gene: 5. Germline loops: CDR1 SGDLS, CDR2 YYNGEE. The CDR3 DNA is TGTGCCAGCAGCGAAAGGACAGGGCACTACAATGAGCAGTTCTTC. Translation: CASSERTGHYNEQFF.

The rearrangement links TRBV27 to TRBJ1-1; the match to TRBD1 covers 7 bases. CDR3 length: 14 amino acids. Germline V gives CDR1 MNHEY, CDR2 SMNVEV (reference sequence). V dropped 5 bases and J dropped 2; count of bases not matched to a gene: 5. CDR3 nucleotide sequence: TGTGCCAGCAGTCAAAACAGGGGTAACACTGAAGCTTTCTTT. It is translated as CASSQNRGNTEAFF.

The CDR3, as DNA: TGTGCCAGCAGCCGATCACATGGGACTAGCGGTGAGACCCAGTACTTC. Translated, it gives CASSRSHGTSGETQYF. The V call is TRBV4-2, the J call TRBJ2-5; 11 bases agree with TRBD2. J lost 5 bases, V lost 4 bases, and 9 bases had no gene match. The CDR3 extends over 16 amino acids. Germline loops: CDR1 LGHNA, CDR2 YNFKEQ.

The chain is built from TRBV5-1 and TRBJ2-2; D possibly uses TRBD1 or TRBD2 (5 bases each). CDR3 length equals 15 residues. With 5 bases removed from V and 5 bases from J, the gap between germline ends came to 16 bases. Germline CDR1 is SGHRS and CDR2 is YFSETQ. The CDR3 region has the DNA TGCGCCAGCAGGAGAGACAGCGGTTTGACCGGGGAGCTGTTTTTT. It specifies CASRRDSGLTGELFF. Filled out from reference TRBV5-1 and TRBJ2-2, the complete variable domain reads KAGVTQTPRYLIKTRGQQVTLSCSPISGHRSVSWYQQTPGQGLQFLFEYFSETQRNKGNFPGRFSGRQFSNSRSEMNVSTLELGDSALYLCASRRDSGLTGELFFGEGSRLTVL.

This chain joins TRBV6-1 and TRBJ1-4; D call uncertain. Germline V gene sequence: CDR1 MNHNS, CDR2 SASEGT. This CDR3 contains 13 residues. The V and J ends lost 2 bases and 8 bases respectively, with 9 bases between them. The DNA of the CDR3 is TGTGCCAGCAGTGAACAGGCGGGCGAAAAACTGTTTTTT. Encoded protein: CASSEQAGEKLFF.

The chain joins TRBV19 to TRBJ2-3, with D uncertain. This CDR3 contains 11 residues. The ends were cut back, 3 bases at V and 6 bases at J, with 4 bases in the middle. The germline V gene encodes CDR1 LNHDA and CDR2 SQIVND (reference sequence). CDR3 region: CASSIHDTQYF. Written as DNA, the CDR3 is TGTGCCAGTAGTATCCATGATACGCAGTATTTT. The variable domain in full, with the rest retrieved from reference TRBV19 and TRBJ2-3, is DGGITQSPKYLFRKEGQNVTLSCEQNLNHDAMYWYRQDPGQGLRLIYYSQIVNDFQKGDIAEGYSVSREKKESFPLTVTSAQKNPTAFYLCASSIHDTQYFGPGTRLTVL.

V and J are TRBV3-1 (or the pseudogene TRBV3-2) and TRBJ1-3, with no clear D. The CDR3 consists of 15 residues. The V end lost 4 bases, the J end lost 4 bases, and 14 bases lay between the germline ends. Germline values: CDR1 LGHDT, CDR2 YNNKEL (reference sequence). In DNA form, the CDR3 reads TGTGCCAGCAGCCGCCTTGTGGACCGCGGAAACACCATATATTTT. As protein: CASSRLVDRGNTIYF.

The J gene is TRBJ2-7, the V gene TRBV11-2; 8 bases fit TRBD2. Trimming took 5 bases from V and 3 from J; bases not matched to a gene: 12. This CDR3 has 16 residues. The germline CDR1 and CDR2 sequences are SGHAT and FQNNGV. CDR3 bases: TGTGCCAGCAGCCCGGGCGGGGGGCGCGTTGACTACGAGCAGTACTTC. This translates into CASSPGGGRVDYEQYF. Looking up the rest from reference TRBV11-2 and TRBJ2-7 gives the full variable domain: EAGVAQSPRYKIIEKRQSVAFWCNPISGHATLYWYQQILGQGPKLLIQFQNNGVVDDSQLPKDRFSAERLKGVDSTLKIQPAKLEDSAVYLCASSPGGGRVDYEQYFGPGTRLTVT.

V usage is TRBV6-4 and J usage is TRBJ2-2; D is possibly TRBD1 (5 bases). Germline values: CDR1 MRHNA, CDR2 SNTAGT. CDR3 length equals 15 residues. V was cut by 3 bases and J by 6 bases, with 14 bases left in between. Written as DNA, the CDR3 is TGTGCCAGCAGTGAATATGCAGGGTCGGCCGGGGAGCTGTTTTTT. Its protein is CASSEYAGSAGELFF.

The V call is TRBV18, the J call TRBJ1-2; TRBD1 matches 11 bases. The germline gives CDR1 KGHSH, CDR2 LQKENI. V shed 2 bases and J 7 bases; nucleotides not matched to a gene: 6. CDR3 size: 15 residues. The CDR3 loop is CASSPSGQGALGYTF. The CDR3 coding sequence is TGTGCCAGCTCACCATCAGGACAGGGGGCTCTTGGCTACACCTTC.

The chain combines TRBV4-2 with TRBJ1-2; D remains unclear. CDR1 is LGHNA and CDR2 is YNFKEQ in the germline V gene. CDR3 length: 17 residues. With 1 base removed from V and 2 bases from J, the gap between germline ends came to 17 bases. The chain's CDR3 is CASSQAQTLRPNYGYTF. DNA of the CDR3: TGTGCCAGCAGCCAAGCTCAAACCCTTAGGCCAAACTATGGCTACACCTTC.

A few counts support this clone. V gene TRBV5-6 combines with J gene TRBJ2-3; possibly TRBD1 for D (6 bases). This CDR3 spans 14 amino acids. Germline V lookup: CDR1 SGHDT, CDR2 YYEEEE. Trimming removed 0 bases at V and 6 bases at J, with 11 bases between. The CDR3 here is CASSLARGRDTQYF. For the CDR3, the DNA is TGTGCCAGCAGCTTGGCCAGGGGCAGGGATACGCAGTATTTT.

The chain links TRBV18 to TRBJ1-4; no clear D. The CDR3 runs 15 residues. Deletions cut 3 bases from V and 2 bases from J, with 10 bases between. CDR1 KGHSH and CDR2 LQKENI come from the germline V gene. In DNA, the CDR3 is TGTGCCAGCTCACCTCCGCGGACGACTAATGAAAAACTGTTTTTT. It encodes CASSPPRTTNEKLFF.

The chain couples TRBV6-5 to TRBJ1-1, with a weak D call TRBD1 (6 bases). The germline V gene has CDR1 MNHEY and CDR2 SVGAGI. The V gene lost 8 bases and the J gene lost 0 bases, with 10 bases spanning the gap. CDR3 length: 13 residues. DNA of the CDR3: TGTGCCAGCTACGGACAGATGAACACTGAAGCTTTCTTT. This translates into CASYGQMNTEAFF.

The chain links TRBV4-1 to TRBJ2-4, with 16 nucleotides matching TRBD2. Trimming removed 3 bases from V and 0 bases from J; junction bases left unmatched: 2. This CDR3 comprises 18 residues. The germline CDR1 and CDR2 sequences are MGHRA and YSYEKL. The CDR3 is CASSHGTSGGVAKNIQYF. CDR3 in DNA: TGCGCCAGCAGCCATGGGACTAGCGGGGGGGTAGCCAAAAACATTCAGTACTTC.

This sequence joins TRBV28 and TRBJ1-2, with D possibly matching TRBD1 (5 bases). Germline V gives CDR1 MDHEN, CDR2 SYDVKM. The CDR3 consists of 21 residues. V dropped 2 bases and J dropped 2 bases, with 30 bases sitting between them. CDR3 sequence reads: CASSLTFGKDSLFRGNYGYTF. Here the CDR3 DNA reads TGTGCCAGCAGTTTAACTTTTGGGAAGGATAGTCTCTTTAGGGGAAACTATGGCTACACCTTC.

This clone was observed once. The chain employs TRBV5-1 and TRBJ1-2; the match to TRBD1 covers 9 bases. V trimming: 1 base; J trimming: 9 bases; junction bases outside the gene matches: 13. In germline, CDR1 is SGHRS, CDR2 YFSETQ. CDR3 length: 16 residues. DNA for the CDR3: TGCGCCAGCAGCTTGATGACAGGGGGATCTTCTTTTAGCTACACCTTC. Its translation: CASSLMTGGSSFSYTF.

This chain links TRBV2 with TRBJ2-7; the match to TRBD1 covers 10 bases. Unmatched junction bases numbered 4, after V lost 6 bases and J lost 2 bases. The CDR3 length is 14 residues. Per the germline V gene, CDR1 is SNHLY and CDR2 is FYNNEI. CDR3 residues: CASRGQGGPYEQYF. The CDR3 region has the DNA TGTGCCAGCAGAGGACAGGGGGGCCCCTACGAGCAGTACTTC.

CDR3 in amino acids: CASSPSWSDGANVLTF. CDR3 sequence (DNA): TGTGCCAGCTCACCAAGTTGGAGCGACGGGGCCAACGTCCTGACTTTC. The gene calls are TRBV18 and TRBJ2-6; no firm D call. Looked up from germline, CDR1 is KGHSH and CDR2 is LQKENI. This CDR3 contains 16 residues. The V gene lost 2 bases and the J gene lost 4 bases, with 12 bases spanning the gap.

The table lists this clone with a few counts. This chain uses TRBV2 with TRBJ2-5; the D gene is possibly TRBD1 (5 bases). This CDR3 contains 14 residues. The ends were cut back, 1 base at V and 5 bases at J, with 11 bases in the middle. CDR1 and CDR2 from the germline V gene are SNHLY and FYNNEI. For the CDR3, the DNA is TGTGCCAGCAGTGAAGGACAGACCACCGAGACCCAGTACTTC. Translation gives CASSEGQTTETQYF.

This clone is a singleton in its sample. The J gene is TRBJ2-7, the V gene TRBV21-1. TRBV21-1 is deemed a pseudogene. This CDR3 region has 17 residues. The CDR3 DNA follows: TGTGCCAGCAGCAAATTCCAGTCGGGGCCGATCCCCTACGAGCAGTACTTC. Protein: CASSKFQSGPIPYEQYF.

This clone was observed a handful of times. The gene calls are TRBV4-1 and TRBJ1-2; D possibly corresponds to TRBD1 (5 bases). Germline V CDR1 and CDR2: MGHRA, YSYEKL. The V end was cut by 4 bases, the J end by 0 bases, with 12 bases between. The CDR3 consists of 15 residues. CDR3 nucleotide sequence: TGCGCCAGCAGCCTTGAGGGGCTAGCTAACTATGGCTACACCTTC. This translates into CASSLEGLANYGYTF.

The chain carries TRBV21-1 and TRBJ1-4; the table names TRBD1, a call not compared with the DNA. TRBV21-1 is designated a pseudogene. This CDR3 contains 15 residues. The CDR3 spells CASSHPQGAFEKLFF. The DNA for the CDR3 is TGTGCCAGCAGCCATCCTCAGGGGGCGTTTGAAAAACTGTTTTTT.

This chain joins TRBV28 and TRBJ1-2, with D possibly being TRBD1 (5 bases). CDR3 length equals 14 residues. The germline gives CDR1 MDHEN, CDR2 SYDVKM. V shed 5 bases and J shed 8 bases, with 18 bases lying between them. The CDR3 DNA is TGTGCCAGCAGTCCTCCCCCCGACGAGGGGGGCTACACCTTC. Translating gives CASSPPPDEGGYTF.